This TCR beta chain comes out of a study of resident and recirculating memory T cells in vitiligo. The overall study: The samples were homogenized without cell sorting before genomic DNA extraction.

TCRdb keeps only in-frame clones here, not all; method: immunoSEQ multiplex PCR. Here the sample spans roughly 80,000 clones, approximately 90% being singletons. No patient showed confetti depigmentation, a clinical sign of active disease. No vitiligo treatment was given during the prior three months. The CDR3 extends over 17 amino acids. Between the trimmed V and J ends, which lost 0 bases and 2 bases, there was a span of 14 bases. The material sequenced was blood. The origin of this receptor is a male donor with vitiligo. The chain couples TRBV23-1 to TRBJ1-5; tentative D call: TRBD1 (5 bases). TRBV23-1 is an ORF; its function is uncertain. CDR3 loop: CASSQSRRDVGNQPQHF. The CDR3 DNA reads as TGCGCCAGCAGTCAATCTCGGCGGGACGTGGGCAATCAGCCCCAGCATTTT.